This is a list of T cell receptor beta chains from one sample in a study of Tregs in tolerant kidney transplant recipients. Profiling relied on immunoSEQ multiplex PCR, and the TCRdb table lists in-frame clones only, not all of them. This sample has 81,000 or so clones, with 91% found just once. The starting material was CD4+ T cells from blood (PBMCs), obtained 24 months after the transplant. Every receptor here comes from a human patient who received a combined kidney and bone marrow transplant. Some T cells may be transferred from the graft donor. Each CDR3 is given with its conserved first and last residue. The D gene is left open where the match is weak. Clone size, where shown, is once, few, many, or a class for clones that have expanded.

V gene,D gene,J gene,clone size,CDR3 protein,CDR3 DNA
TRBV5-6,TRBD2,TRBJ2-1,NA,CASSLGFSGRVYYNEQFF,TGTGCCAGCAGCTTGGGCTTTAGCGGGAGGGTATACTACAATGAGCAGTTCTTC
TRBV5-4,TRBD2,TRBJ2-1,NA,CASSSGGEYNEQFF,TGTGCCAGCAGCTCGGGGGGGGAGTACAATGAGCAGTTCTTC
TRBV30,NA,TRBJ1-5,NA,CAWSRWNRPADQPQHF,TGTGCCTGGAGTAGGTGGAACAGGCCCGCGGATCAGCCCCAGCATTTT
TRBV4-3,TRBD2,TRBJ2-5,NA,CASSPVQLAGAHETQYF,TGCGCCAGCAGCCCGGTCCAGCTAGCGGGAGCGCACGAGACCCAGTACTTC
TRBV2,NA,TRBJ2-2,NA,CASSESRGTNTGELFF,TGTGCCAGCAGTGAAAGTCGAGGAACGAACACCGGGGAGCTGTTTTTT
TRBV30,NA,TRBJ2-7,NA,CAWSVMGASYEQYF,TGTGCCTGGAGTGTAATGGGGGCCTCCTACGAGCAGTACTTC
TRBV5-1,NA,TRBJ2-5,once,CASSRQDRQETQYF,TGCGCCAGCAGCCGGCAGGACAGACAAGAGACCCAGTACTTC
TRBV19,TRBD1,TRBJ2-1,NA,CASSIIAPGTASYNEQFF,TGTGCCAGTAGTATAATAGCCCCCGGGACAGCCTCCTACAATGAGCAGTTCTTC
TRBV29-1,NA,TRBJ1-1,NA,CSVEVQANTEAFF,TGCAGCGTTGAAGTACAGGCGAACACTGAAGCTTTCTTT
TRBV4-3,TRBD2,TRBJ2-3,NA,CASSSLAGGVDTQYF,TGCGCCAGCAGCAGTCTAGCGGGGGGGGTAGATACGCAGTATTTT
TRBV28,NA,TRBJ1-1,few,CASSVTESEAFF,TGTGCCAGCAGTGTGACAGAATCTGAAGCTTTCTTT
TRBV4-2,TRBD1,TRBJ1-6,NA,CASSQDSQGANSPLHF,TGTGCCAGCAGCCAAGATTCCCAGGGGGCAAATTCACCCCTCCACTTT
TRBV5-1,NA,TRBJ1-2,NA,CASSLKGQGSGYTF,TGCGCCAGCAGCTTGAAGGGACAAGGGAGCGGCTACACCTTC
TRBV5-4,NA,TRBJ2-1,NA,CASSLMNENNEQFF,TGTGCCAGCAGCTTGATGAACGAGAACAATGAGCAGTTCTTC
TRBV18,TRBD2,TRBJ2-1,NA,CASSASSGSGNEQFF,TGTGCCAGCTCAGCTTCTAGCGGGAGTGGGAATGAGCAGTTCTTC
TRBV5-1,TRBD1,TRBJ1-4,NA,CASSLAGGSNEKLFF,TGCGCCAGCAGCTTGGCAGGGGGATCTAATGAAAAACTGTTTTTT
TRBV7-8,NA,TRBJ1-6,NA,CASSRDRNSPLHF,TGTGCCAGCAGCCGAGACAGGAATTCCCCCCTCCACTTT
TRBV14,NA,TRBJ2-5,NA,CASSQDLIVETQYF,TGTGCCAGCAGCCAAGATTTGATAGTAGAGACCCAGTACTTC
TRBV21-1,NA,TRBJ2-3,once,CASSIILARSVTSTDTQYF,TGTGCCAGCAGCATAATACTAGCGAGATCGGTCACTAGCACAGATACGCAGTATTTT
TRBV5-1,TRBD2,TRBJ2-3,NA,CASSLGVSGSISDTQYF,TGCGCCAGCAGCTTGGGGGTTAGCGGGAGTATATCAGATACGCAGTATTTT
TRBV27,NA,TRBJ1-6,NA,CASSQGLYSPLHF,TGTGCCAGCAGCCAGGGGTTATATTCCCCCCTCCACTTT
TRBV5-1,NA,TRBJ2-3,NA,CASSLGTSTDTQYF,TGCGCCAGCAGCTTGGGGACAAGCACAGATACGCAGTATTTT
TRBV9,TRBD2,TRBJ2-1,NA,CASSVAGGLHNEQFF,TGTGCCAGCAGCGTAGCGGGGGGGTTACACAATGAGCAGTTCTTC
TRBV4-3,NA,TRBJ1-2,NA,CASSQVRKSTGYTF,TGCGCCAGCAGCCAAGTCAGGAAGTCAACGGGCTACACCTTC
TRBV30,NA,TRBJ1-4,NA,CAWSVLGGGLGKLFF,TGTGCCTGGAGTGTACTCGGGGGGGGGCTAGGAAAACTGTTTTTT
TRBV7-6,NA,TRBJ2-5,NA,CATLIAETQYF,TGTGCCACCCTAATTGCTGAGACCCAGTACTTC
TRBV7-3,TRBD1,TRBJ1-1,NA,CASSLRQGNTEAFF,TGTGCCAGCAGCTTAAGACAGGGAAACACTGAAGCTTTCTTT
TRBV15,NA,TRBJ2-4,few,CATSRDPGGLTKNIQYF,TGTGCCACCAGCAGAGATCCAGGAGGTTTAACCAAAAACATTCAGTACTTC
TRBV7-2,NA,TRBJ2-7,once,CASSPGRGTYEQYF,TGTGCCAGCAGCCCCGGACGGGGGACCTACGAGCAGTACTTC
TRBV6-1,TRBD2,TRBJ2-7,NA,CASKSSGRGYEQYF,TGTGCCAGCAAATCTAGCGGGAGGGGTTACGAGCAGTACTTC
TRBV19,NA,TRBJ2-7,NA,CASSIRQDPYEQYF,TGTGCCAGTAGTATTAGACAGGACCCCTACGAGCAGTACTTC
TRBV5-1,TRBD1,TRBJ1-6,NA,CASSLTGGRNSPLHF,TGCGCCAGCAGCTTGACAGGGGGGCGGAATTCCCCCCTCCACTTT
TRBV18,TRBD1,TRBJ1-5,NA,CASSLGTGVSRQPQHF,TGTGCCAGCTCACTCGGGACAGGGGTTTCGCGGCAGCCCCAGCATTTT
TRBV7-6,TRBD2,TRBJ2-3,NA,CASSSIAGYLTDTQYF,TGTGCCAGCAGCTCCATAGCGGGGTACCTCACAGATACGCAGTATTTT
TRBV5-1,TRBD1,TRBJ1-3,NA,CASSPRQGHSGNTIYF,TGCGCCAGCAGCCCCCGACAGGGCCACTCTGGAAACACCATATATTTT
TRBV5-4,NA,TRBJ1-1,NA,CASSGQMNTEAFF,TGTGCCAGCAGCGGCCAGATGAACACTGAAGCTTTCTTT
TRBV10-3,NA,TRBJ1-2,NA,CAISEYPGYGYTF,TGTGCCATCAGCGAATACCCAGGATATGGCTACACCTTC
TRBV6-1,NA,TRBJ2-1,NA,CASSTQGPQSQFF,TGTGCCAGCAGTACCCAGGGGCCTCAGAGTCAGTTCTTC
TRBV19,TRBD2,TRBJ2-1,NA,CASSTEMGLAGSYNEQFF,TGTGCCAGTAGTACAGAAATGGGACTAGCGGGGAGTTACAATGAGCAGTTCTTC
TRBV4-1,NA,TRBJ1-2,NA,CASSHVGGGGWYGYTF,TGCGCCAGCAGCCACGTGGGTGGGGGCGGATGGTATGGCTACACCTTC
TRBV19,TRBD1,TRBJ2-2,NA,CASNRAGTGEAGELFF,TGTGCCAGTAATCGCGCTGGGACAGGGGAGGCCGGGGAGCTGTTTTTT
TRBV7-3,TRBD1,TRBJ2-1,NA,CASSLLGTGVGNEQFF,TGTGCCAGCAGCTTATTAGGGACAGGGGTGGGGAATGAGCAGTTCTTC
TRBV2,NA,TRBJ1-5,NA,CASSREYSNQPQHF,TGTGCCAGCTCAAGAGAATATAGCAATCAGCCCCAGCATTTT
TRBV4-2,TRBD1,TRBJ1-1,NA,CASKSSDRGGTEAFF,TGTGCCAGCAAGTCCAGTGACAGGGGAGGCACTGAAGCTTTCTTT
TRBV27,NA,TRBJ1-1,NA,CASSSQGTHLNTEAFF,TGTGCCAGCAGTTCCCAGGGGACCCACCTGAACACTGAAGCTTTCTTT